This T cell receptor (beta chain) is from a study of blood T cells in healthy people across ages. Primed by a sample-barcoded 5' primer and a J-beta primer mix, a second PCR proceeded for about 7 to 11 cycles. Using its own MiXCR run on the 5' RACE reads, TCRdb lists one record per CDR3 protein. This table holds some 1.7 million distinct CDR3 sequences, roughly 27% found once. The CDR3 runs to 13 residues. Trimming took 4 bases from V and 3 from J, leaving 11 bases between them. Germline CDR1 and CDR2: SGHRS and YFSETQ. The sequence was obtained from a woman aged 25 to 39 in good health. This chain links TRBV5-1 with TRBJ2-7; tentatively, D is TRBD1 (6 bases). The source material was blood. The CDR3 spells CASSTDRNYEQYF. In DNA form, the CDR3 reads TGCGCCAGCAGCACGGACAGAAACTACGAGCAGTACTTC.